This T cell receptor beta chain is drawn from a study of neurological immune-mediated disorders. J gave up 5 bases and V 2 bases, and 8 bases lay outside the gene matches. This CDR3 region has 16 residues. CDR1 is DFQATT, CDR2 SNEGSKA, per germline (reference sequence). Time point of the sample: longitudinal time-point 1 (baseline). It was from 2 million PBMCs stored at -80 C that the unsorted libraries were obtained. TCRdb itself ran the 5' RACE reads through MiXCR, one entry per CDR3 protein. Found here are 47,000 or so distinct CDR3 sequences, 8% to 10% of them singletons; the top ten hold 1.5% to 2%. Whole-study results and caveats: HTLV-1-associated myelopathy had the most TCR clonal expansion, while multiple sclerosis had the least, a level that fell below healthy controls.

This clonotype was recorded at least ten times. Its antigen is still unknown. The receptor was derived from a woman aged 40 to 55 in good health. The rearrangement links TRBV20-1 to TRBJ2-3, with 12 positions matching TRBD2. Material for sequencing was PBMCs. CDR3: CSARTGLAGRGDTQYF. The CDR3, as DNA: TGCAGTGCTAGAACGGGACTAGCGGGTCGCGGAGATACGCAGTATTTT.